These 14 T cell receptor beta chains originate from one sample sequenced in a study of monozygotic twins with inflammatory bowel disease. TCRdb re-called the 5' RACE reads, yielding one record per CDR3 amino acid sequence without DNA. The record lists just over 300,000 distinct CDR3 sequences, of which the ten most abundant hold less than 6.5%. Sequencing was performed on blood. Source of these receptors: a human donor with ulcerative colitis or Crohn's disease, or a healthy co-twin of an affected twin (not recorded which).

The chain employs TRBV5-1 and TRBJ1-2. This CDR3 is 15 amino acids long. The germline V gene has CDR1 SGHRS and CDR2 YFSETQ. The CDR3 region is CASSLQVGEDYGYTF.

V usage is TRBV5-1 and J usage is TRBJ2-3; no DNA is available, so the TRBD2 call from TCRdb remains unchecked. CDR1 is SGHRS and CDR2 is YFSETQ in the germline V gene. There are 16 residues in the CDR3. The CDR3 spells CASSRLAGGGTDTQYF.

The V gene is TRBV5-1, the J gene TRBJ1-6; the TCRdb D gene call, TRBD1, has no DNA to confirm it. The CDR3 is made up of 16 amino acids. Germline CDR1 SGHRS, CDR2 YFSETQ. CDR3 region: CASSLQTGIKNSPLHF.

The CDR3 sequence is CASLKRDSLYGYTF. V is TRBV19 and J is TRBJ1-2; no DNA is available, so the TRBD1 call from TCRdb remains unchecked. The length of the CDR3 is 14 residues. Germline CDR1 is LNHDA and CDR2 is SQIVND (reference sequence).

V gene TRBV27 combines with J gene TRBJ1-1; TCRdb's assignment of TRBD1 cannot be checked, as there is no DNA. The germline gives CDR1 MNHEY, CDR2 SMNVEV (reference sequence). There are 14 residues in the CDR3. The CDR3 is CASSLYQGRLEAFF.

This rearrangement joins TRBV10-3 to TRBJ2-7; TCRdb's D call, TRBD1, is unchecked because there is no DNA. CDR1 is ENHRY, CDR2 SYGVKD, per germline. This CDR3 is built from 14 residues. The CDR3 is CAISRSRGDHEQYF.

This sequence joins TRBV5-1 and TRBJ2-3. The germline V gene encodes CDR1 SGHRS and CDR2 YFSETQ. The CDR3 consists of 14 residues. This CDR3 reads CASSLEYLADTQYF.

V and J are TRBV9 and TRBJ1-5. This CDR3 region has 13 residues. Germline V CDR1 and CDR2: SGDLS, YYNGEE. CDR3 amino acids: CASSVVSSQPQHF.

The chain links TRBV7-9 to TRBJ1-4. Germline assignment: CDR1 SEHNR and CDR2 FQNEAQ (reference sequence). CDR3 length: 14 residues. CDR3 residues: CASSLRVDNEKLFF. The entire variable domain, with the rest obtained from reference TRBV7-9 and TRBJ1-4, is as follows: DTGVSQNPRHKITKRGQNVTFRCDPISEHNRLYWYRQTLGQGPEFLTYFQNEAQLEKSRLLSDRFSAERPKGSFSTLEIQRTEQGDSAMYLCASSLRVDNEKLFFGSGTQLSVL.

This sequence joins TRBV7-2 and TRBJ2-5; absent DNA, TCRdb's TRBD1 call cannot be checked. The CDR3 runs 13 residues. CDR1 SGHTA and CDR2 FQGNSA come from the germline V gene. CDR3 sequence reads: CASSLVGARTQYF.

The V gene is TRBV25-1, the J gene TRBJ1-6; TCRdb lists TRBD1, though no DNA is available to test this call. This CDR3 is built from 15 residues. The V gene's germline CDR1 is MGHDK and CDR2 SYGVNS. CDR3 in amino acids: CASSEYRGENSPLHF.

The genes are TRBV5-1 and TRBJ2-3; there is no DNA to check the TCRdb D call of TRBD2. Germline V lookup: CDR1 SGHRS, CDR2 YFSETQ. The CDR3 length is 16 residues. This chain's CDR3 is CASSLWSAGGADTQYF.

The rearrangement links TRBV7-2 to TRBJ2-7; the TRBD1 assignment by TCRdb is unverifiable without DNA. This CDR3 has 15 residues. Per the germline V gene, CDR1 is SGHTA and CDR2 is FQGNSA. CDR3 loop: CASSLRRDRVHEQYF. Complete variable domain (other parts from reference TRBV7-2 and TRBJ2-7): GAGVSQSPSNKVTEKGKDVELRCDPISGHTALYWYRQSLGQGLEFLIYFQGNSAPDKSGLPSDRFSAERTGGSVSTLTIQRTQQEDSAVYLCASSLRRDRVHEQYFGPGTRLTVT.

The chain uses TRBV14 and TRBJ2-2. The germline V gene encodes CDR1 SGHDN and CDR2 FVKESK. The CDR3 is 15 amino acids. This chain's CDR3 is CASSREVGHTGELCF. Combining the CDR3 with reference TRBV14 and TRBJ2-2 gives the whole variable domain EAGVTQFPSHSVIEKGQTVTLRCDPISGHDNLYWYRRVMGKEIKFLLHFVKESKQDESGMPNNRFLAERTGGTYSTLKVQPAELEDSGVYFCASSREVGHTGELCFGEGSRLTVL.